The TCR beta chain under discussion was sequenced for a study of T cell responses to AZD1222 COVID-19 vaccine (dated by TCRdb to the early 2020s). Background for the entire study: AZD1222 recipients whose second dose came at about 4 weeks and those whose second dose came at about 12 weeks were combined into one group, since spike-specific TCR depth and breadth did not differ between the two schedules. A total of approximately 240 trial participants underwent TCR sequencing, of whom 200 to 220 had received two doses of AZD1222 and about 25 had received two doses of the MenACWY control vaccine. Trial participants were enrolled by age into 18-55, 56-69 and 70-plus year subgroups, with roughly 160, 29 and 62 TCR-sequenced participants respectively. General findings and caveats noted by the study authors: After two AZD1222 doses, spike-specific TCR breadth and depth were significantly higher than at day 0 and than in MenACWY recipients. Most participants were white British and females outnumbered males, and the authors suggested that clonal diversity may have been underestimated. Nearly half of unique spike-specific TCRs reportedly recognized epitopes outside regions mutated in the B.1.351 and B.1.1.7 variants. Only 5 to 7 AZD1222 recipients were SARS-CoV-2 seropositive at baseline, limiting conclusions about previously exposed vaccinees. No day 14 peak-response samples were available, so repertoires were characterized only after the peak T cell response. The vaccine-associated CD4 TCRs covered the entire spike protein, and the dominant responses fell in regions 160-218 and 743-854. In the small 56-69-year group, the increase in depth fell short of significance, most likely because of low power.

The CDR3 holds 11 amino acids from the cysteine to the phenylalanine. The kept DNA is CDR3 alone, 33 bases in frame from the first base. V and J are truncated by 2 bases and 4 bases respectively, leaving an intervening sequence of 3 bases. A single count supports this clone. It has no known antigen specificity. One base away there is no much larger clone; base qualities are not given. The CDR3 regions of human TCRbeta chains were analyzed by immunosequencing. Turning to the authors' computational methods: Repertoire TCRs were checked for matches against a reference library of SARS-CoV-2-specific TCRs that had been generated using the MIRA antigen-specificity platform. Breadth was defined as the fraction of unique TCRs that were SARS-CoV-2-associated, and depth was defined as the fraction of total T cells that were SARS-CoV-2-associated. Each spike-specific TCR was assigned to its reactive spike region and to a CD4 or CD8 class using the MIRA data. Log10-transformed breadth and depth values were compared by one-way ANOVA with Sidak's multiple comparisons tests. Not all clones reach the TCRdb copy of this immuneACCESS table, which keeps in-frame sequences only. Checked studies attribute under half of the gap to unresolved V genes and leave the rest unexplained. Clone size and V and J calls were adopted from that table, with D and trimming inferred from the DNA. This sample lists 120,000 or so clones; around 90% were detected once. The leading ten clones occupy roughly 7.4% of the sample.

The time point label corresponds to: baseline before first vaccination. Samples from vaccinated people were obtained from the UK trials COV001 and COV002, which included a single-blind randomized controlled phase 2/3 trial of AZD1222 (ChAdOx1 nCoV-19) in healthy adults. For TCRbeta chain sequencing, PBMC samples were collected from trial participants at day 0 and at day 28 after the second dose. The receptor chain draws on TRBV12-3 or TRBV12-4 and TRBJ2-7, with the D gene uncertain. Source: peripheral blood, taken on day 0 of AZD1222 vaccination. This TCR came from an adult in good health. The CDR3 in this case is CASSLTYEQYF. The nucleotides read TGTGCCAGCAGTTTAACTTACGAGCAGTACTTC.